This T cell receptor (beta chain) was documented in a study of blood T cells in healthy people across ages. Study results and limitations: Older age coincided with a roughly linear decline in TCR beta diversity per million T cells.

This clonotype was detected only a few times. Its antigen remains unidentified. V shed 4 bases and J 3 bases; nucleotides not matched to a gene: 13. CDR3 length equals 16 residues. The germline V gene encodes CDR1 SGHKS and CDR2 YYEKEE (reference sequence). A second PCR of 7 to 11 cycles used a sample-barcoded 5' primer and a J-beta primer mix. Template switching added a 12-random-nucleotide identifier to every cDNA molecule. TCRdb reprocessed the 5' RACE reads via MiXCR and lists one record per CDR3 protein. The table shows about 1,800,000 distinct CDR3 sequences, with 28% occurring only once. Each sample yielded at least 6 million isolated PBMCs.

The V gene is TRBV5-5, the J gene TRBJ2-7; TRBD1 agrees at 7 bases. The TCR originated in a young woman in good health. The sequenced sample was blood. The CDR3, as DNA: TGTGCCAGCAGCCTTCTCCCCGGGACAGATCTCTACGAGCAGTACTTC. This gives the protein CASSLLPGTDLYEQYF.